The source of this T cell receptor beta chain is a study of T cell changes during pregnancy in multiple sclerosis. This clone was detected only a few times. Other DNA sequences in the sample encode the same CDR3. Clones were sequenced by immunoSEQ multiplex PCR, and TCRdb holds only the in-frame ones, with some missing. Among some 30,000 clones listed, roughly 86% were seen once. Germline CDR1 and CDR2: SGDLS and YYNGEE. The CDR3 length is 14 residues. Trimming removed 2 bases at V and 4 bases at J, with 12 bases between. Here the sequenced sample was CD8+ T cells from peripheral blood mononuclear cells, taken before pregnancy. The clonotype was recovered from a female donor with multiple sclerosis, enrolled in a pregnancy study. V usage is TRBV9 and J usage is TRBJ1-1; the D gene is possibly TRBD1 (6 bases). The CDR3 protein is CASSVARGGTEAFF. The CDR3 DNA reads TGTGCCAGCAGCGTGGCGAGGGGGGGCACTGAAGCTTTCTTT.